The T cell receptor beta chain under discussion was sequenced for a study of blood T cell repertoires in COVID-19 (dated by TCRdb to about 2020). Background on the whole study: The collaborator samples originated in the United States, Italy and Spain and spanned the acute and convalescent phases of COVID-19. The repertoires were released in a freely available public database meant as a resource for research on the immune response to SARS-CoV-2. Where available, HLA class I and class II types were taken from metadata supplied by the sample provider and were not determined by assay-based typing. The samples were drawn from two sources: the first 160 participants of the ongoing ImmuneRACE study, and some 1,300 subjects contributed by 6 global collaborators. Subjects who had been exposed to COVID-19, were actively infected with it, or had recovered from it provided the deeply sampled blood TCRbeta repertoires that made up the dataset. A de-identified subject ID, COVID-19 status, age in years and sex were almost always included in the sample metadata. The prospective study material was composed of cDNA or gDNA derived from T cells, B-cell-depleted T cells, or PBMCs.

Participants in the prospective study were enrolled through a virtual design, were aged roughly 18 to 100 years, and lived in roughly 24 United States geographic areas. In the prospective study, participants were assigned to cohorts based on the clinical history participants reported in a screening survey and a study questionnaire. Recovered participants in ImmuneRACE Cohort 3 were defined by two consecutive negative NP/OP PCR tests, clearance by a healthcare professional, or resolution of symptoms. In the prospective study, whole blood, serum and a nasopharyngeal or oropharyngeal swab were collected from each participant by mobile phlebotomists. Additional blood draws and questionnaires over an approximately 2-month period could optionally be provided by prospective study participants. Before DNA extraction, blood samples from the prospective study were shipped at room temperature or frozen. TCRbeta CDR3 regions were amplified from genomic DNA by means of the immunoSEQ Assay, a bias-controlled multiplex PCR. The original methods were these. The number of nucleated cells in each sample was estimated by amplification of reference gene primers within the assay. To quantify the absolute abundance of each unique TCRbeta CDR3 rearrangement, sequence reads were collapsed and filtered. For each sample, productive Simpson clonality was calculated by taking the square root of Simpson's diversity index across productive rearrangements. What TCRdb holds here is the immuneACCESS table cut down to in-frame rearrangements. Part of the clones is not present; checked against another copy, under half of the missing clones reflect an unresolved V gene, and the others are unexplained. V, J and clone size reflect that table, while D and trimming were determined from the DNA. Recorded for this sample are 300,000 to 350,000 clones; around 85% of them occurred a single time. In total, the top ten clones hold around 2.2% of the sample.

Per the germline V gene, MNHEY is the CDR1 and SVGAGI is the CDR2. Taken from cysteine to phenylalanine, the CDR3 has 15 residues. Of all the DNA, just the CDR3 is kept, 45 bases in frame from base 1. V drops 0 bases and J drops 4 bases, leaving 10 bases in between. What the authors observed across the whole study: The quantity of clinical and demographic metadata differed by source and by participant and was supplied without curation.

This clone showed up just a few times. What antigen it recognizes has not been identified. No quality values exist for individual bases; no much larger clone is one base distant. The chain employs TRBV6-5 and TRBJ1-3; the D gene cannot be named for sure. Sequenced material: PBMCs or T cells enriched from blood (not recorded which). This TCR came from a man under 40 who had recovered from COVID-19. CDR3 reads: CASSYSFEGGNTIYF. In nucleotide form, the sequence is TGTGCCAGCAGTTACTCCTTTGAGGGAGGAAACACCATATATTTT.